This T cell receptor beta chain was identified in a study of OX40 agonist ivuxolimab in advanced cancers. Study-level information: An agonistic anti-OX40 (CD134) antibody, ivuxolimab, was used to treat the patients.

CDR3 length: 15 residues. Per the germline V gene, CDR1 is SEHNR and CDR2 is FQNEAQ (reference sequence). The V end lost 0 bases, the J end lost 2 bases, and 11 bases lay between the germline ends. Libraries were prepared by immunoSEQ multiplex PCR; TCRdb keeps only in-frame clonotypes and omits some of them. This sample carries about 51,000 clones, approximately 83% of them seen once, and the ten largest clones take more than 2.5%. The receptor was isolated from an adult with an advanced solid tumor such as melanoma, head and neck, liver or kidney cancer. This material consisted of CD4+ or CD8+ T cells sorted from blood, taken in a trial of the OX40 agonist ivuxolimab. This chain links TRBV7-9 with TRBJ2-7; D is undetermined. CDR3 bases: TGTGCCAGCAGCTTAGCGGAAGCAGGAACCTACGAGCAGTACTTC. The encoded protein is CASSLAEAGTYEQYF.